This T cell receptor (beta chain) came from a study of CD8+CD57+ T cells in acquired aplastic anemia (dated by TCRdb to the late 2010s). At the level of the whole study: Extracted DNA from sorted CD4+ and CD8+ cells averaged approximately 3 ug, ranging from roughly 0.19 to 27.4 ug. An average of around 10 million reads for CD4+ cells and around 11 million reads for CD8+ cells was obtained from healthy donor samples. What the study reported, not specific to this receptor: Roughly 30 CD8+ CDR3 sequences were shared between patients and controls but appeared highly expressed in patients and within their immunodominant clones. CD8+ Simpson's diversity did not differ significantly between patients and healthy controls (P=0.060).

In this study, sorted CD4+ and CD8+ T cells from the blood of healthy subjects and of severe aplastic anemia patients had their TCR repertoires deep-sequenced. Ficoll-Paque density gradient centrifugation was used to isolate peripheral blood mononuclear cells. CD4+ and CD8+ T cells were sorted by FACS or magnetic beads before DNA extraction. The V end loses 9 bases and the J end loses 0 bases, and a stretch of 15 bases separates them. Including cysteine and phenylalanine, the CDR3 has 15 amino acids. Of the read, only the CDR3 DNA is kept; its 45 bases are in frame from base 1. From the germline V gene (reference sequence), CDR1 is WNHNN and CDR2 is SYGVQD. This clonotype was seen many times. No cognate antigen has been identified for it. It has no much larger one-base neighbor in the sample; base qualities were not kept. Profiling of TCR beta VDJ combinations and CDR3 sequences used genomic DNA as the template. An Illumina HiSeq 2000 was the platform used for TCR repertoire sequencing. From the authors' description of their analysis: TRBV/TRBJ rearrangement plots, CDR3 size and DJ length profiles, and Simpson's diversity index were used to assess repertoires. Whichever DNA sequence was most abundant in the deep sequencing data was defined as the immunodominant clone. CDR3 amino acid sequences were screened for sharing across subjects and were compared with published repertoires and the VDJdb database. The public reads were reprocessed in TCRdb via fastp at Q25 and MiXCR, keeping in-frame beta chains. Identical CDR3 protein sequences are pooled into one entry, listed with their most common genes and DNA. The V and J calls, along with clone size, are taken from TCRdb and not from the paper's own processing. This sample gives 180,000 or so distinct CDR3 sequences in total; under 55% of them show up just once. Under 3.5% of the sample is in the top ten clones.

Sequencing input: sorted CD4+, CD8+, or CD8+CD57+ T cells (not recorded which) from PBMCs. The sequence was obtained from a human donor in good health. In this chain, TRBV10-1 is recombined with TRBJ1-5; TRBD1 might be the D gene, on 6 matching bases. The CDR3 has the sequence CASRRDTYSNQPQHF. The nucleotide sequence reads TGCGCCAGTCGGCGGGACACCTATAGCAATCAGCCCCAGCATTTT.